Listed here are 5 T cell receptor beta chains from one sample, sequenced in a study of CD8 T cells in ankylosing spondylitis. TCRdb re-called the 5' RACE reads through MiXCR, storing one row per CDR3 protein. The sample holds 250,000 or so distinct CDR3 sequences, roughly a tenth seen once. Sequenced input: blood, either unsorted or a sorted T cell fraction (not recorded which). The receptor set was obtained from a male donor with ankylosing spondylitis or in good health (not recorded which).

This clonotype was counted ten times or more. The chain couples TRBV3-1 to TRBJ2-3, with TRBD2 matching over 8 bases. In germline, CDR1 is LGHDT, CDR2 YNNKEL (reference sequence). V shed 0 bases and J 4 bases; nucleotides not matched to a gene: 9. The CDR3 is made up of 17 amino acids. The CDR3 DNA reads as TGTGCCAGCAGCCAAGACCCCCCCGGGACTAGTTCAGATACGCAGTATTTT. Protein product: CASSQDPPGTSSDTQYF.

The sample holds many counts of this clonotype. The V gene is TRBV20-1, the J gene TRBJ1-1, with unresolved D. Germline CDR1 and CDR2: DFQATT and SNEGSKA (reference sequence). The CDR3 runs 12 residues. The ends were cut back, 6 bases at V and 2 bases at J, with 10 bases in the middle. CDR3 bases: TGCAGTGCGTTGAGCGCTAACACTGAAGCTTTCTTT. It is translated as CSALSANTEAFF.

This clonotype was counted only a few times. The chain is built from TRBV4-2 and TRBJ1-2, with D unresolved. Germline V gene data show CDR1 as LGHNA and CDR2 as YNFKEQ. The V end lost 0 bases, the J end lost 4 bases, and 12 bases lay between the germline ends. This CDR3 spans 15 amino acids. CDR3 loop: CASSQDLIQPYGYTF. CDR3 in DNA: TGTGCCAGCAGCCAAGATCTGATACAGCCCTATGGCTACACCTTC.

This clonotype showed up just a few times. V and J are TRBV18 and TRBJ1-2, with D hard to call. The CDR3 has 18 residues. Per the germline V gene, CDR1 is KGHSH and CDR2 is LQKENI. V was trimmed by 0 bases and J by 5 bases, leaving 22 bases between them. The CDR3 region has the DNA TGTGCCAGCTCACCACCTTTTTCTGAGGTATACTTGAAGTATGGCTACACCTTC. Protein sequence: CASSPPFSEVYLKYGYTF.

This clonotype was seen ten or more times. The chain employs TRBV13 and TRBJ2-1; a weak D match, TRBD2 (6 bases). The ends were cut back, 4 bases at V and 2 bases at J, with 15 bases in the middle. The germline V gene encodes CDR1 PRHDT and CDR2 FYEKMQ (reference sequence). The CDR3 is 16 residues long. CDR3 bases: TGTGCCAGCAGCTCTGCCGGGACTGAGACCTACAATGAGCAGTTCTTC. Translation: CASSSAGTETYNEQFF.